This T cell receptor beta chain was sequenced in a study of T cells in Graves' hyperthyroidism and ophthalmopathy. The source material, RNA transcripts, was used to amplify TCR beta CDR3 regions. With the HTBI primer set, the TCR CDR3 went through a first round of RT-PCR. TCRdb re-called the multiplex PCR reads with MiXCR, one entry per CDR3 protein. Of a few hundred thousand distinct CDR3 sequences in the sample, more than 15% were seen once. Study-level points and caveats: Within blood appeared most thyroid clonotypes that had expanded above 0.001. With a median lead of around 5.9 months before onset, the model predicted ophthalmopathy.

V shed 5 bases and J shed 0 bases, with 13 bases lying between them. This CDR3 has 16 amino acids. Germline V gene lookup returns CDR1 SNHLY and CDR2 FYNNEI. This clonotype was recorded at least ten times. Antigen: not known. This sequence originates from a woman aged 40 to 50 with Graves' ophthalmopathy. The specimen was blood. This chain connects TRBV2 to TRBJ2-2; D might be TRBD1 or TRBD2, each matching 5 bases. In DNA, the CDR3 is TGTGCCAGCAGTCCCCAGGGACGAACGAACACCGGGGAGCTGTTTTTT. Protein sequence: CASSPQGRTNTGELFF.